These 15 T cell receptor beta chains were all obtained from the same sample, sequenced in a study of post-analysis software for immune sequencing data. Study-level points and caveats: Compared with controls, patients had more of roughly five TRBV segments, including TRBV5-6, TRBV5-1 and TRBV20-1.

Unique molecular identifiers were carried by the TCR beta cDNA libraries. TCRdb independently ran MiXCR on the PCR reads; one entry per CDR3 protein. Of about 570,000 distinct CDR3 sequences listed, 30% to 40% are singletons. For these receptors, no antigen is known. Specimen: blood. The receptors shown here come from a girl under 18 with multiple sclerosis.

The CDR3 is CASSLGGTGNQPQHF. DNA for the CDR3: TGTGCCAGCAGTTTAGGGGGGACCGGCAATCAGCCCCAGCATTTT. J is TRBJ1-5 and V is TRBV12-3 or TRBV12-4, with a tentative D call TRBD1 (5 bases). The CDR3 consists of 15 residues. Trimming removed 1 base at V and 2 bases at J, with 9 bases between.

This clonotype was counted ten times or more. The J gene is TRBJ1-5, the V gene TRBV29-1; D not certain. Trimming cost V 6 bases and J 2 bases, with 11 bases left between them. In germline, CDR1 is SQVTM, CDR2 ANQGSEA. The CDR3 sequence is 13 residues long. CDR3 region: CSVGRAGNQPQHF. DNA of the CDR3: TGCAGCGTGGGTCGGGCAGGCAATCAGCCCCAGCATTTT.

The chain has TRBV6-1 and TRBJ1-1; D is undetermined. Per the germline V gene, CDR1 is MNHNS and CDR2 is SASEGT. Trimming removed 2 bases at V and 0 bases at J, with 7 bases between. The CDR3 consists of 14 residues. The CDR3 coding sequence is TGTGCCAGCAGTGAACAGCGCATGAACACTGAAGCTTTCTTT. Amino acids: CASSEQRMNTEAFF.

This clonotype has only a few counts. The V call is TRBV6-5, the J call TRBJ2-1; D is possibly TRBD2 (5 bases). This CDR3 comprises 13 residues. Germline loops: CDR1 MNHEY, CDR2 SVGAGI. The V gene lost 6 bases and the J gene lost 10 bases, with 16 bases spanning the gap. The CDR3 spells CASRPLITGEQFF. CDR3 coding DNA: TGTGCCAGCAGGCCCTTGATCACGGGGGAGCAGTTCTTC.

V usage is TRBV19 and J usage is TRBJ2-3; no reliable D call. The CDR3 runs to 13 residues. CDR1 is LNHDA and CDR2 is SQIVND in the germline V gene (reference sequence). Trimming pared 4 bases from V and 11 bases from J, leaving 16 bases between. For the CDR3, the DNA is TGTGCCAGTAGTACCCTCGGACCTAGGGAGCAGTATTTT. This encodes CASSTLGPREQYF.

This clonotype appeared a few times. The V and J genes are TRBV7-9 and TRBJ1-3; TRBD1 matches 8 bases. The CDR3 has 18 amino acids. Germline V gene lookup returns CDR1 SEHNR and CDR2 FQNEAQ (reference sequence). J lost 1 base, V lost 3 bases, and 11 bases had no gene match. CDR3 in amino acids: CASSFSSGTGGSGNTIYF. CDR3 DNA sequence: TGTGCCAGCAGCTTTTCTTCCGGGACAGGAGGGTCTGGAAACACCATATATTTT.

Notes on this clonotype: Mismatch with germline at one junction end may stem from a read error. This chain uses TRBV11-2 with TRBJ2-1; 7 bases map to TRBD1. Germline CDR1 reads SGHAT; CDR2 reads FQNNGV. The CDR3 contains 14 residues. The DNA for the CDR3 is TGTGCCAGCACAACCGTTGACAGGGACAATGGGCAGTTCTTC. It specifies CASTTVDRDNGQFF.

The V and J genes are TRBV10-3 and TRBJ1-2, with a possible D match to TRBD1 (5 bases). The germline V and J ends were trimmed by 0 bases and 6 bases, with 20 bases remaining between them. Germline V gene data show CDR1 as ENHRY and CDR2 as SYGVKD. This CDR3 is built from 17 residues. CDR3 coding DNA: TGTGCCATCAGTGAGTCGATGGGCAGGGAGGAGGTCGATGGCTACACCTTC. Translation gives CAISESMGREEVDGYTF.

This clonotype turned up a few times. The chain recombines TRBV6-1 with TRBJ2-1; no reliable D call. The CDR3 consists of 17 residues. Germline-derived CDR1 and CDR2 are MNHNS and SASEGT. V was shortened by 8 bases and J by 0 bases, with 20 bases between the two germline ends. The DNA of the CDR3 is TGTGCCAGCTTCCCAACCCTTTGGGCAAGCTCCTACAATGAGCAGTTCTTC. Protein sequence: CASFPTLWASSYNEQFF.

This clonotype was seen ten or more times. The chain is built from TRBV25-1 and TRBJ1-2; 7 bases line up with TRBD1. CDR1 and CDR2 from the germline V gene are MGHDK and SYGVNS. The CDR3 runs 13 residues. With V trimmed by 4 bases and J by 4 bases, 3 bases remained unmatched. The CDR3 DNA reads TGTGCCAGCAGTGCAACAGGGGCCTATGGCTACACCTTC. This sequence encodes CASSATGAYGYTF.

This clonotype was seen repeatedly, ten times or more. The chain couples TRBV24-1 to TRBJ2-1, with D possibly TRBD1 on 6 matching bases. Germline CDR1 and CDR2: KGHDR and SFDVKD. The CDR3 is 11 amino acids. The V end was cut by 9 bases, the J end by 8 bases, with 10 bases between. CDR3 sequence: CATGTSDEQFF. The CDR3 bases are TGTGCCACCGGGACAAGCGATGAGCAGTTCTTC.

V is TRBV5-4 and J is TRBJ2-6; D gene unclear. CDR3 length equals 15 residues. V was pared by 0 bases and J by 1 base, with 5 bases between. CDR1 and CDR2 from the germline V gene are SGHNT and YYREEE (reference sequence). CDR3 sequence (DNA): TGTGCCAGCAGCTTGGTGGCATCTGGGGCCAACGTCCTGACTTTC. This translates into CASSLVASGANVLTF.

In DNA form, the CDR3 reads TGCAGTGCTAGGGGATTAGCGGGGGCTGCCTCCTACGAGCAGTACTTC. Protein product: CSARGLAGAASYEQYF. V is TRBV20-1 and J is TRBJ2-7; 9 bases align to TRBD2. The germline V gene encodes CDR1 DFQATT and CDR2 SNEGSKA (reference sequence). V was pared by 3 bases and J by 0 bases, with 9 bases of the junction left unmatched. This CDR3 contains 16 residues.

For the CDR3, the DNA is TGTGCCAGCAGTCAAAACCCGGGACAGGGGTCGAATGAGCAGTTCTTC. Its translation: CASSQNPGQGSNEQFF. The chain has TRBV7-3 and TRBJ2-1; 10 nucleotides line up with TRBD1. Trimming removed 6 bases from V and 7 bases from J; junction bases left unmatched: 12. This CDR3 comprises 16 residues. In germline, CDR1 is SGHTA, CDR2 FQGTGA. Variable domain in full (rest from reference TRBV7-3 and TRBJ2-1): GAGVSQTPSNKVTEKGKYVELRCDPISGHTALYWYRQSLGQGPEFLIYFQGTGAADDSGLPNDRFFAVRPEGSVSTLKIQRTERGDSAVYLCASSQNPGQGSNEQFFGPGTRLTVL.

V and J are TRBV14 and TRBJ2-7, with D unresolved. TRBJ2-4 explains the end of the DNA better; the J call may be wrong. The germline gives CDR1 SGHDN, CDR2 FVKESK. The CDR3 is 14 residues long. The CDR3 reads CASSQVTLENIQYF. In DNA form, the CDR3 reads TGTGCCAGCAGCCAAGTTACCCTTGAAAACATTCAGTACTTC.